The rows below give T cell receptor beta chains drawn from one sample of a study of T cell responses to AZD1222 COVID-19 vaccine. Measured with immunoSEQ multiplex PCR; TCRdb has only the in-frame clones, and not every one. The sample includes fewer than 180,000 clones, roughly nine tenths of them seen just once. This specimen consisted of peripheral blood, obtained 28 days after the second AZD1222 dose. These receptors came from an adult who received the AZD1222 COVID-19 vaccine. CDR3s include the opening cysteine and the closing phenylalanine or tryptophan. Each record gives: clone size, D gene, CDR3 length, V gene, J gene, CDR3 protein, CDR3 DNA. A D gene is named only where the DNA matches it firmly. Size is stated for part of the rows, as once, few or many counts, or as a class when the clone is expanded.

clone size: .; D gene: .; CDR3 length: 12; V gene: TRBV3-1/TRBV3-2; J gene: TRBJ1-1; CDR3 protein: CASSQLGSEAFF; CDR3 DNA: TGTGCCAGCAGCCAATTAGGATCTGAAGCTTTCTTT
clone size: .; D gene: TRBD1; CDR3 length: 15; V gene: TRBV10-3; J gene: TRBJ1-2; CDR3 protein: CAISESTGGNYGYTF; CDR3 DNA: TGTGCCATCAGTGAGTCAACAGGGGGAAACTATGGCTACACCTTC
clone size: .; D gene: .; CDR3 length: 15; V gene: TRBV23-1; J gene: TRBJ2-7; CDR3 protein: CASSAAGQQSYEQYF; CDR3 DNA: TGCGCCAGCAGTGCGGCGGGACAACAGAGTTACGAGCAGTACTTC
clone size: .; D gene: .; CDR3 length: 15; V gene: TRBV13; J gene: TRBJ2-2; CDR3 protein: CASSPGDGDTGELFF; CDR3 DNA: TGTGCCAGCAGCCCCGGGGATGGGGACACCGGGGAGCTGTTTTTT
clone size: .; D gene: .; CDR3 length: 15; V gene: TRBV10-1; J gene: TRBJ1-5; CDR3 protein: CASSEWGGWDQPQHF; CDR3 DNA: TGCGCCAGCAGTGAGTGGGGGGGTTGGGATCAGCCCCAGCATTTT
clone size: .; D gene: .; CDR3 length: 15; V gene: TRBV9; J gene: TRBJ1-1; CDR3 protein: CASSVAPGGYTEAFF; CDR3 DNA: TGTGCCAGCAGCGTAGCCCCCGGGGGTTACACTGAAGCTTTCTTT
clone size: .; D gene: TRBD1; CDR3 length: 17; V gene: TRBV12-5; J gene: TRBJ2-7; CDR3 protein: CASGLVRSGTATYEQYF; CDR3 DNA: TGTGCTAGTGGTTTGGTGCGATCCGGGACAGCAACCTACGAGCAGTACTTC
clone size: .; D gene: .; CDR3 length: 15; V gene: TRBV30; J gene: TRBJ2-2; CDR3 protein: CAWSAVTPNTGELFF; CDR3 DNA: TGTGCCTGGAGTGCGGTGACACCGAACACCGGGGAGCTGTTTTTT
clone size: .; D gene: .; CDR3 length: 15; V gene: TRBV5-4; J gene: TRBJ2-1; CDR3 protein: CASSLRGAEYNEQFF; CDR3 DNA: TGTGCCAGCAGCTTGAGGGGGGCGGAATACAATGAGCAGTTCTTC
clone size: .; D gene: .; CDR3 length: 12; V gene: TRBV28; J gene: TRBJ1-1; CDR3 protein: CASSLQYTEAFF; CDR3 DNA: TGTGCCAGCAGTTTACAGTACACTGAAGCTTTCTTT
clone size: .; D gene: TRBD1; CDR3 length: 13; V gene: TRBV2; J gene: TRBJ1-6; CDR3 protein: CASAGQANSPLHF; CDR3 DNA: TGTGCCAGCGCGGGACAGGCAAATTCACCCCTCCACTTT
clone size: .; D gene: TRBD1; CDR3 length: 15; V gene: TRBV7-9; J gene: TRBJ1-4; CDR3 protein: CASSLSSGQRSKLFF; CDR3 DNA: TGTGCCAGCAGCTTATCCTCGGGACAGAGGTCAAAACTGTTTTTT
clone size: .; D gene: TRBD1; CDR3 length: 14; V gene: TRBV24-1; J gene: TRBJ1-2; CDR3 protein: CATSDRTGGFGYTF; CDR3 DNA: TGTGCCACCAGTGACCGGACAGGGGGTTTTGGCTACACCTTC
clone size: .; D gene: TRBD1; CDR3 length: 15; V gene: TRBV6-5; J gene: TRBJ2-2; CDR3 protein: CASSRGGAGTGELFF; CDR3 DNA: TGTGCCAGCAGCCGAGGGGGCGCGGGCACCGGGGAGCTGTTTTTT
clone size: .; D gene: .; CDR3 length: 14; V gene: TRBV11-1; J gene: TRBJ2-7; CDR3 protein: CASSRPGTSYEQYF; CDR3 DNA: TGTGCCAGCAGCCGTCCAGGGACGAGCTACGAGCAGTACTTC
clone size: .; D gene: TRBD1; CDR3 length: 16; V gene: TRBV2; J gene: TRBJ1-2; CDR3 protein: CASSKTPGQTNYGYTF; CDR3 DNA: TGTGCCAGCAGTAAAACACCGGGACAGACTAACTATGGCTACACCTTC
clone size: .; D gene: TRBD2; CDR3 length: 16; V gene: TRBV5-1; J gene: TRBJ2-3; CDR3 protein: CASSFWTSGNSDTQYF; CDR3 DNA: TGCGCCAGCAGCTTTTGGACTAGCGGGAACTCAGATACGCAGTATTTT
clone size: .; D gene: .; CDR3 length: 17; V gene: TRBV2; J gene: TRBJ2-4; CDR3 protein: CASSPGTIPGAKNIQYF; CDR3 DNA: TGTGCCAGCAGTCCGGGGACAATCCCAGGAGCCAAAAACATTCAGTACTTC
clone size: .; D gene: .; CDR3 length: 14; V gene: TRBV10-3; J gene: TRBJ2-2; CDR3 protein: CAISESGFTGELFF; CDR3 DNA: TGTGCCATCAGTGAGTCAGGGTTTACCGGGGAGCTGTTTTTT
clone size: .; D gene: .; CDR3 length: 13; V gene: TRBV10-3; J gene: TRBJ2-2; CDR3 protein: CAISYEETGELFF; CDR3 DNA: TGTGCCATCAGTTATGAAGAGACCGGGGAGCTGTTTTTT
clone size: .; D gene: .; CDR3 length: 15; V gene: TRBV19; J gene: TRBJ2-1; CDR3 protein: CASSTRGSSYNEQFF; CDR3 DNA: TGTGCCAGTAGTACCCGGGGGTCCTCCTACAATGAGCAGTTCTTC
clone size: .; D gene: .; CDR3 length: 14; V gene: TRBV27; J gene: TRBJ1-5; CDR3 protein: CASRGAMGNQPQHF; CDR3 DNA: TGTGCCAGCCGGGGGGCAATGGGCAATCAGCCCCAGCATTTT
clone size: .; D gene: .; CDR3 length: 15; V gene: TRBV24-1; J gene: TRBJ2-5; CDR3 protein: CATSDPRSTGETQYF; CDR3 DNA: TGTGCCACCAGTGATCCTCGGTCAACCGGCGAGACCCAGTACTTC
clone size: few; D gene: .; CDR3 length: 17; V gene: TRBV28; J gene: TRBJ1-5; CDR3 protein: CASSSLGQGGGNQPQHF; CDR3 DNA: TGTGCCAGCAGCTCTCTGGGGCAGGGTGGCGGGAATCAGCCCCAGCATTTT
clone size: .; D gene: .; CDR3 length: 17; V gene: TRBV15; J gene: TRBJ2-1; CDR3 protein: CATSRDRARSSYNEQFF; CDR3 DNA: TGTGCCACCAGCAGAGATAGGGCCAGGAGCTCCTACAATGAGCAGTTCTTC
clone size: .; D gene: .; CDR3 length: 13; V gene: TRBV7-9; J gene: TRBJ2-5; CDR3 protein: CASRPGLQETQYF; CDR3 DNA: TGTGCCAGTCGTCCGGGGCTCCAAGAGACCCAGTACTTC
clone size: .; D gene: TRBD1; CDR3 length: 16; V gene: TRBV18; J gene: TRBJ2-1; CDR3 protein: CASSLPGTGGYNEQFF; CDR3 DNA: TGTGCCAGCTCCCTACCAGGGACAGGGGGTTACAATGAGCAGTTCTTC
clone size: .; D gene: .; CDR3 length: 14; V gene: TRBV6-5; J gene: TRBJ2-7; CDR3 protein: CASRQETALYEQYF; CDR3 DNA: TGTGCCAGCAGACAAGAGACAGCCCTGTACGAGCAGTACTTC
clone size: .; D gene: .; CDR3 length: 16; V gene: TRBV10-3; J gene: TRBJ2-7; CDR3 protein: CAISVNPTEPHYEQYF; CDR3 DNA: TGTGCCATCAGTGTAAATCCGACGGAACCCCACTACGAGCAGTACTTC
clone size: .; D gene: .; CDR3 length: 13; V gene: TRBV4-2; J gene: TRBJ2-2; CDR3 protein: CASSQDWYGELFF; CDR3 DNA: TGTGCCAGCAGCCAAGATTGGTACGGGGAGCTGTTTTTT
clone size: .; D gene: .; CDR3 length: 13; V gene: TRBV24-1; J gene: TRBJ2-1; CDR3 protein: CATSDPGLNEQFF; CDR3 DNA: TGTGCCACCAGTGATCCCGGACTGAATGAGCAGTTCTTC
clone size: .; D gene: TRBD2; CDR3 length: 15; V gene: TRBV25-1; J gene: TRBJ2-1; CDR3 protein: CASSSGLAGYNEQFF; CDR3 DNA: TGTGCCAGCAGTTCCGGACTAGCGGGTTACAATGAGCAGTTCTTC
clone size: .; D gene: TRBD1; CDR3 length: 18; V gene: TRBV19; J gene: TRBJ1-2; CDR3 protein: CASSIMLDGQGARSGYTF; CDR3 DNA: TGTGCCAGTAGTATAATGCTAGATGGACAGGGGGCCCGAAGTGGCTACACCTTC
clone size: .; D gene: .; CDR3 length: 14; V gene: TRBV2; J gene: TRBJ2-2; CDR3 protein: CASSPNENTGELFF; CDR3 DNA: TGTGCCAGCAGTCCGAACGAGAACACCGGGGAGCTGTTTTTT
clone size: once; D gene: TRBD1; CDR3 length: 18; V gene: TRBV9; J gene: TRBJ1-6; CDR3 protein: CASSVSSGQGALGSPLHF; CDR3 DNA: TGTGCCAGCAGCGTTTCTTCCGGACAGGGGGCTTTGGGATCACCCCTCCACTTT
clone size: .; D gene: .; CDR3 length: 12; V gene: TRBV5-6; J gene: TRBJ2-7; CDR3 protein: CASSSGVYEQYF; CDR3 DNA: TGTGCCAGCAGCTCAGGGGTGTACGAGCAGTACTTC
clone size: .; D gene: .; CDR3 length: 17; V gene: TRBV11-2; J gene: TRBJ1-2; CDR3 protein: CASSTQPAAGQTYGYTF; CDR3 DNA: TGTGCCAGCAGCACCCAGCCCGCCGCAGGGCAGACCTATGGCTACACCTTC
clone size: .; D gene: .; CDR3 length: 13; V gene: TRBV3-1/TRBV3-2; J gene: TRBJ1-2; CDR3 protein: CASSQGQHYGYTF; CDR3 DNA: TGTGCCAGCAGCCAAGGACAGCACTATGGCTACACCTTC
clone size: .; D gene: TRBD2; CDR3 length: 16; V gene: TRBV29-1; J gene: TRBJ2-7; CDR3 protein: CSVEDPTSGSSYEQYF; CDR3 DNA: TGCAGCGTTGAAGATCCGACTAGCGGGAGTTCCTACGAGCAGTACTTC
clone size: .; D gene: TRBD1; CDR3 length: 16; V gene: TRBV10-3; J gene: TRBJ1-1; CDR3 protein: CAISGAGTVTNTEAFF; CDR3 DNA: TGTGCCATCAGTGGAGCCGGGACAGTAACAAACACTGAAGCTTTCTTT
clone size: .; D gene: TRBD1; CDR3 length: 16; V gene: TRBV28; J gene: TRBJ1-1; CDR3 protein: CASSVLPGQGAAEAFF; CDR3 DNA: TGTGCCAGCAGTGTCCTACCGGGACAGGGGGCCGCTGAAGCTTTCTTT
clone size: .; D gene: .; CDR3 length: 14; V gene: TRBV19; J gene: TRBJ1-4; CDR3 protein: CASSPSSGNEKLFF; CDR3 DNA: TGTGCCAGTAGTCCGAGCAGTGGTAATGAAAAACTGTTTTTT
clone size: few; D gene: .; CDR3 length: 12; V gene: TRBV13; J gene: TRBJ2-1; CDR3 protein: CASSSFGKEPFF; CDR3 DNA: TGTGCCAGCAGTAGCTTCGGGAAGGAGCCCTTCTTC
clone size: .; D gene: TRBD1; CDR3 length: 13; V gene: TRBV7-9; J gene: TRBJ1-2; CDR3 protein: CASSPRQGFGYTF; CDR3 DNA: TGTGCCAGCAGCCCGAGACAGGGGTTCGGCTACACCTTC
clone size: .; D gene: .; CDR3 length: 13; V gene: TRBV12-3/TRBV12-4; J gene: TRBJ1-5; CDR3 protein: CASSLQVHQPQHF; CDR3 DNA: TGTGCCAGCAGTTTACAGGTCCATCAGCCCCAGCATTTT
clone size: .; D gene: TRBD2; CDR3 length: 13; V gene: TRBV15; J gene: TRBJ2-7; CDR3 protein: CATSRGLAWEQYF; CDR3 DNA: TGTGCCACCAGCAGGGGACTAGCGTGGGAGCAGTACTTC
clone size: .; D gene: .; CDR3 length: 15; V gene: TRBV5-8; J gene: TRBJ1-3; CDR3 protein: CASSLEPFSGNTIYF; CDR3 DNA: TGTGCCAGCAGCTTGGAACCGTTCTCTGGAAACACCATATATTTT
clone size: .; D gene: .; CDR3 length: 14; V gene: TRBV18; J gene: TRBJ2-7; CDR3 protein: CASSPYGRMDEQYF; CDR3 DNA: TGTGCCAGCTCACCATATGGGCGGATGGACGAGCAGTACTTC
clone size: .; D gene: .; CDR3 length: 14; V gene: TRBV7-9; J gene: TRBJ2-3; CDR3 protein: CASSSGLSADTQYF; CDR3 DNA: TGTGCCAGCAGTTCCGGGCTGTCAGCAGATACGCAGTATTTT
clone size: once; D gene: .; CDR3 length: 11; V gene: TRBV6-5; J gene: TRBJ1-1; CDR3 protein: CASTGIAEAFF; CDR3 DNA: TGTGCCAGCACCGGTATAGCTGAAGCTTTCTTT
clone size: .; D gene: .; CDR3 length: 12; V gene: TRBV6-5; J gene: TRBJ2-7; CDR3 protein: CASRNLWDEQYF; CDR3 DNA: TGTGCCAGCAGAAACCTTTGGGACGAGCAGTACTTC
clone size: .; D gene: .; CDR3 length: 15; V gene: TRBV28; J gene: TRBJ2-3; CDR3 protein: CASSPIAAGTDTQYF; CDR3 DNA: TGTGCCAGCAGTCCAATAGCGGCGGGCACAGATACGCAGTATTTT
clone size: .; D gene: TRBD1; CDR3 length: 16; V gene: TRBV14; J gene: TRBJ1-6; CDR3 protein: CASSPTGGSYNSPLHF; CDR3 DNA: TGTGCCAGCAGCCCAACAGGGGGGTCCTATAATTCACCCCTCCACTTT
clone size: .; D gene: .; CDR3 length: 14; V gene: TRBV19; J gene: TRBJ2-1; CDR3 protein: CASSIQNSYNEQFF; CDR3 DNA: TGTGCCAGTAGTATCCAGAACTCCTACAATGAGCAGTTCTTC